The clone carrying this TCR beta chain has more than one count but fewer than ten. The data were produced by immunoSEQ multiplex PCR, yet TCRdb's version contains in-frame clones alone and is incomplete. Of over 80,000 clones listed, 80% are singletons. The germline CDR1 and CDR2 sequences are SNHLY and FYNNEI. The CDR3 is 13 amino acids. V lost 8 bases, J lost 0 bases, and 10 bases lay in between. This specimen belongs to a study of blood T cell repertoires in COVID-19. Source material: peripheral blood. This TCR was sampled from a woman aged 65 to 85 with acute or convalescent COVID-19. The chain couples TRBV2 to TRBJ1-1; TRBD1 might be the D (5 bases). In DNA form, the CDR3 reads TGTGCCAGCGGGGCGGTTATGAACACTGAAGCTTTCTTT. Protein sequence: CASGAVMNTEAFF.